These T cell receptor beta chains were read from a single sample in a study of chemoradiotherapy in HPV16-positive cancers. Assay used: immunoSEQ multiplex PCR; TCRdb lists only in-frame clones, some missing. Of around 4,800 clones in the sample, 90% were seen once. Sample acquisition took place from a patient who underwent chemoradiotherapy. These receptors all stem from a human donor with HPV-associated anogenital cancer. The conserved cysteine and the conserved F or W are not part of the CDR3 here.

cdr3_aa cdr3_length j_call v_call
ASSLQMTSGGETQY 14 TRBJ2-5 TRBV4-1
ASGLAGSEQF 10 TRBJ2-1 TRBV6-1
ASSDSSDGPQETQY 14 TRBJ2-5 TRBV5-1
ASSEFGRDTVQETQY 15 TRBJ2-5 TRBV25-1
ASSFSGGLVYEQF 13 TRBJ2-1 TRBV7-8
ASSFRQLDEKLF 12 TRBJ1-4 TRBV6-1
ASSQTWTGANTEAF 14 TRBJ1-1 TRBV5-1
ATLRGGPNEQF 11 TRBJ2-1 TRBV30
ASSLGPYNEQF 11 TRBJ2-1 TRBV11-1
AERAGTSGSSYEQY 14 TRBJ2-7 TRBV2
ASSGVNQPQH 10 TRBJ1-5 TRBV5-6
ASRRDWNTGELF 12 TRBJ2-2 TRBV5-6
ASSATDSGANVLT 13 TRBJ2-6 TRBV28
ASSLWGVRGSGSYNEQF 17 TRBJ2-1 TRBV5-4
ASSWSGQNYGYT 12 TRBJ1-2 TRBV27
ASSLGNGAGQETQY 14 TRBJ2-5 TRBV5-4
ASSLGQGSYEQY 12 TRBJ2-7 TRBV5-5
ASSIQGVEYGYT 12 TRBJ1-2 TRBV19
ASSFSVAGSPFLSGSGELF 19 TRBJ2-2 TRBV27
SVDREGAFSSEQY 13 TRBJ2-7 TRBV29-1
ASTPPRGMNTEAF 13 TRBJ1-1 TRBV6-1
TSRLSGLCESYGYT 14 TRBJ1-2 TRBV1
SVSSDGDTQY 10 TRBJ2-5 TRBV29-1
AWSVGGGPYEQY 12 NA TRBV30
ASSLGDRNLYEQY 13 TRBJ2-7 TRBV28
ASALTGQGAF 10 TRBJ1-1 TRBV25-1
ATQVGHEQF 9 TRBJ2-1 TRBV7-9
ASSLAVGQTAF 11 TRBJ1-1 TRBV5-4
ASSQEPGGSTDTQY 14 TRBJ2-3 TRBV4-1
ASSQTVTYEQY 11 TRBJ2-7 TRBV18
ASSIRAGEQF 10 TRBJ2-1 TRBV19
ASSVDVAGQGTGELF 15 TRBJ2-2 TRBV9
ATSRDFVSPGANVLT 15 TRBJ2-6 TRBV15
ASSVGSGSLTDTQY 14 TRBJ2-3 TRBV9
ASSLWAGTQETQY 13 TRBJ2-5 TRBV7-9
ASSGPWDREEETQY 14 TRBJ2-5 TRBV7-9
ATSRDVGGRAGEQF 14 TRBJ2-1 TRBV15
ASKDVATNEKLF 12 TRBJ1-4 TRBV27
ASSLGGVEGQPQH 13 TRBJ1-5 TRBV9
ASSLDSTGTGDNYGYT 16 TRBJ1-2 TRBV11-2
AWSAPDRVVGYT 12 TRBJ1-2 TRBV30
ASSPGYNEQF 10 TRBJ2-1 TRBV18
ASSEGQGLYNEQF 13 TRBJ2-1 TRBV6-1
ASSEGLPWQY 10 TRBJ2-3 TRBV10-2
ASSLALRTGPTGELF 15 TRBJ2-2 TRBV5-1
ASSVSGAYEQY 11 TRBJ2-7 TRBV7-9
ASSGGVPGYT 10 TRBJ1-2 TRBV19
ASSSPPGREQY 11 TRBJ2-7 TRBV11-2
ASSLLFLKTTGNTIY 15 TRBJ1-3 TRBV5-8
ASSRGMSEQY 10 TRBJ2-7 TRBV19
ASSLAAARPSEKLF 14 TRBJ1-4 TRBV7-9
ASRLQGTSGYEQY 13 TRBJ2-7 TRBV19
ASSPAPRIEQY 11 TRBJ2-7 TRBV18
ASSQGGVGAF 10 TRBJ1-1 TRBV14
ASSEFQGHYGYT 12 TRBJ1-2 TRBV25-1
ASSWPGTGEAF 11 TRBJ1-1 TRBV5-6
ASSPGGAGGLAGGYEQY 17 TRBJ2-7 TRBV7-2
AWSVSRSPLYGYT 13 TRBJ1-2 TRBV30